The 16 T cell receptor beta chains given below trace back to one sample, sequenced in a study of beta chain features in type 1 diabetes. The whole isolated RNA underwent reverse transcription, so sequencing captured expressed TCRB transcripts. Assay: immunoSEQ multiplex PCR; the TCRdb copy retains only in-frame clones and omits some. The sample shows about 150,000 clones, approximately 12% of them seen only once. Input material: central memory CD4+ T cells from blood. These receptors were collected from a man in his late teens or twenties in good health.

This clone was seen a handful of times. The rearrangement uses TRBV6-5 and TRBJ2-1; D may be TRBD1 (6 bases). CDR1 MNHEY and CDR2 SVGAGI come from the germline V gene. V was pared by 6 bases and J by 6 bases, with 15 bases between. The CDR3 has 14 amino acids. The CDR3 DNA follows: TGTGCCAGCAGCGGCAGCGCCAGGGGCAATGAGCAGTTCTTC. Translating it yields CASSGSARGNEQFF.

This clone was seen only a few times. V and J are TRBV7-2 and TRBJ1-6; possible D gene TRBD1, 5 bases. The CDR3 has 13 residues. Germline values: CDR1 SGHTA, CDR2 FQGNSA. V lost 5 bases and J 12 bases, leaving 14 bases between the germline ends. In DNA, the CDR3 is TGTGCCAGCAGCGGCCGGTCTGGACAACCCCTCCACTTT. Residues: CASSGRSGQPLHF.

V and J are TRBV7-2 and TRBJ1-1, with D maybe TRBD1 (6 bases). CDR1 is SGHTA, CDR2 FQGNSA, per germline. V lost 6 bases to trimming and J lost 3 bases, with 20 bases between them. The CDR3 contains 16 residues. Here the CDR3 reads CASRDRNSYGYTEAFF. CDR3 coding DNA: TGTGCCAGCAGAGACAGGAACTCCTATGGCTACACTGAAGCTTTCTTT. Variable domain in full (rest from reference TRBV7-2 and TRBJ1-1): GAGVSQSPSNKVTEKGKDVELRCDPISGHTALYWYRQSLGQGLEFLIYFQGNSAPDKSGLPSDRFSAERTGGSVSTLTIQRTQQEDSAVYLCASRDRNSYGYTEAFFGQGTRLTVV.

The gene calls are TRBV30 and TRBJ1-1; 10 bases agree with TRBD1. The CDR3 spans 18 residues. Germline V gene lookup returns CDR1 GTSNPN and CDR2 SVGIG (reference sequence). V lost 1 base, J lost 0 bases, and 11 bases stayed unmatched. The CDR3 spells CAWSGSPGTGALNTEAFF. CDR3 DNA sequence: TGTGCCTGGAGTGGATCCCCCGGGACAGGGGCACTGAACACTGAAGCTTTCTTT.

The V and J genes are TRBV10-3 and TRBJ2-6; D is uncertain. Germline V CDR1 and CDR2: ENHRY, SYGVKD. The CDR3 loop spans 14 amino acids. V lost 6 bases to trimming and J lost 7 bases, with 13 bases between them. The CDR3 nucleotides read TGTGCCATCAGCCCGACGAGTGATGCCAACGTCCTGACTTTC. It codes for CAISPTSDANVLTF.

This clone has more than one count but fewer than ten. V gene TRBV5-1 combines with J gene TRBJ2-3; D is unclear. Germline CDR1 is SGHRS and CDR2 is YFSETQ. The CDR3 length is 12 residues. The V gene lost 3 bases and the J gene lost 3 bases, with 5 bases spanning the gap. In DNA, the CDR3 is TGCGCCAGCAGCTCCTCAACAGATACGCAGTATTTT. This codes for CASSSSTDTQYF.

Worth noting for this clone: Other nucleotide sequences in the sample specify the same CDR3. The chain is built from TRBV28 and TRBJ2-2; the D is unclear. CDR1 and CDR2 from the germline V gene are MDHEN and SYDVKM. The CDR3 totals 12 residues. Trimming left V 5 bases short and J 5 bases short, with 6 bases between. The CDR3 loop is CASSTPTGELFF. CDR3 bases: TGTGCCAGCAGTACCCCTACCGGGGAGCTGTTTTTT. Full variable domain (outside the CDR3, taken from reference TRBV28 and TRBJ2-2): DVKVTQSSRYLVKRTGEKVFLECVQDMDHENMFWYRQDPGLGLRLIYFSYDVKMKEKGDIPEGYSVSREKKERFSLILESASTNQTSMYLCASSTPTGELFFGEGSRLTVL.

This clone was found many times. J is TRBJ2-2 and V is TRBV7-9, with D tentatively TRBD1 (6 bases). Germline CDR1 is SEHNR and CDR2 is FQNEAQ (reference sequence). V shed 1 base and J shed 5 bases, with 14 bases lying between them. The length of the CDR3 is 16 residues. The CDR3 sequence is CASSLVGGPSTGELFF. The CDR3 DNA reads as TGTGCCAGCAGCTTAGTAGGGGGACCGTCTACCGGGGAGCTGTTTTTT.

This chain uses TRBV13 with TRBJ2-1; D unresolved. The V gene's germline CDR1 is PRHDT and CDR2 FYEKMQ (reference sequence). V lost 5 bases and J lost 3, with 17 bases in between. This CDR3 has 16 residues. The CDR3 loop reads CASSHRLGALYNEQFF. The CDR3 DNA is TGTGCCAGCAGCCATCGACTGGGCGCGCTCTACAATGAGCAGTTCTTC.

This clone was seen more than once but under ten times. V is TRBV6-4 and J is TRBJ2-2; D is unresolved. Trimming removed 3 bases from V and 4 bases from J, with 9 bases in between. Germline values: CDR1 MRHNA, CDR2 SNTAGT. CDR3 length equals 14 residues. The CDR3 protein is CASSEASFTGELFF. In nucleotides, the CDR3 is TGTGCCAGCAGTGAAGCCTCGTTCACCGGGGAGCTGTTTTTT.

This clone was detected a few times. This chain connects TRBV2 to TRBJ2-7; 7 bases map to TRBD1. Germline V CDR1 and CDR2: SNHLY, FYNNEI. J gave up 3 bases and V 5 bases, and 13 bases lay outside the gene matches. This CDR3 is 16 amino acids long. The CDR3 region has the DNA TGTGCCAGCAGTAAACGAGGGGGCGCGTTTGGCTACGAGCAGTACTTC. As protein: CASSKRGGAFGYEQYF.

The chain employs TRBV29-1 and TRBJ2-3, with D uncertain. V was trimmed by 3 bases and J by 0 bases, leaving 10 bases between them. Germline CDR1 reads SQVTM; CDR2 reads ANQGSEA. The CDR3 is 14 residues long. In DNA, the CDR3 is TGCAGCGTTGAGGTCAGGCGGAGCACAGATACGCAGTATTTT. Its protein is CSVEVRRSTDTQYF.

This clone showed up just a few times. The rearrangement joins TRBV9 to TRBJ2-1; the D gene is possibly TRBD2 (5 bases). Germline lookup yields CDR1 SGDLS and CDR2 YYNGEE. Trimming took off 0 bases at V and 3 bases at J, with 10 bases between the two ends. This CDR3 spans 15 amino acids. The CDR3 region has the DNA TGTGCCAGCAGCGTAGAAGCGGTCCTCTACAATGAGCAGTTCTTC. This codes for CASSVEAVLYNEQFF.

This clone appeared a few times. CDR3 protein: CSTMDSNQPQHF. The CDR3 DNA is TGCAGCACGATGGACAGCAATCAGCCCCAGCATTTT. The V gene is TRBV29-1, the J gene TRBJ1-5; D unresolved. The CDR3 contains 12 residues. V lost 8 bases and J lost 1, with 9 bases in between. The V gene's germline CDR1 is SQVTM and CDR2 ANQGSEA.

CDR3: CASRGQMAYEQYF. For the CDR3, the DNA is TGTGCCAGTAGAGGACAGATGGCCTACGAGCAGTACTTC. The rearrangement joins TRBV19 to TRBJ2-7; tentative D call: TRBD1 (6 bases). V was shortened by 6 bases and J by 2 bases, with 11 bases between the two germline ends. CDR1 LNHDA and CDR2 SQIVND come from the germline V gene (reference sequence). The CDR3 length is 13 residues.

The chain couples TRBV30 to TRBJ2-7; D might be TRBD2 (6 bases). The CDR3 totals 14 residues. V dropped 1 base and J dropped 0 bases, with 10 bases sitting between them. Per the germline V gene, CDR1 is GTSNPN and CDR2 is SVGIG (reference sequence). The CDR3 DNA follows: TGTGCCTGGAGTGCCCGGGGGAGCTCCTACGAGCAGTACTTC. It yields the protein CAWSARGSSYEQYF. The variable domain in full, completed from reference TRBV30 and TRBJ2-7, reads SQTIHQWPATLVQPVGSPLSLECTVEGTSNPNLYWYRQAAGRGLQLLFYSVGIGQISSEVPQNLSASRPQDRQFILSSKKLLLSDSGFYLCAWSARGSSYEQYFGPGTRLTVT.